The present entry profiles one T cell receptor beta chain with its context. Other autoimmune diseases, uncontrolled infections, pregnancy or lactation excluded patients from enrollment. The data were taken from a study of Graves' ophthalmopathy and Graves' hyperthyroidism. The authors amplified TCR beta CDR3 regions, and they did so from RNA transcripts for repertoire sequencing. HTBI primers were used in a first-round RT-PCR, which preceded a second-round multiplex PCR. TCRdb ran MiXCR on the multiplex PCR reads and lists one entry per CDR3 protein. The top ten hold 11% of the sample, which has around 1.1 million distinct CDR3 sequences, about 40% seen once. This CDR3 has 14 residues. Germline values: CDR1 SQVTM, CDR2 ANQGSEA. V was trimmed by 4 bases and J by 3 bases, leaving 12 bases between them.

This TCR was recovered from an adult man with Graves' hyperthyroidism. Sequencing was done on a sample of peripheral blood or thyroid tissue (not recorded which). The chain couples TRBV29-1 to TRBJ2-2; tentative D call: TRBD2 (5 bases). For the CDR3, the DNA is TGCAGCGTTGGGAGAGCAGCGGACACCGGGGAGCTGTTTTTT. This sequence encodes CSVGRAADTGELFF.